One and the same sample provided the 24 T cell receptor beta chains below, sequenced in a study of blood T cell repertoires in COVID-19. Profiling relied on immunoSEQ multiplex PCR, and the TCRdb table lists in-frame clones only, not all of them. The repertoire includes roughly 200,000 clones, around 83% of them detected once, and under 9.5% sits in the top ten. Material: peripheral blood. Receptor source: an older woman with acute or convalescent COVID-19.

A single count supports this clone. The chain links TRBV19 to TRBJ2-1, with 10 positions matching TRBD2. V shed 6 bases, J shed 8 bases, and the junction held 7 bases outside the gene matches. In germline, CDR1 is LNHDA, CDR2 SQIVND (reference sequence). This CDR3 region has 14 residues. For the CDR3, the DNA is TGTGCCAGTAGCCTTAGCGGGAGGTGGGATGAGCAGTTCTTC. Translating gives CASSLSGRWDEQFF. The full variable domain, completed using reference TRBV19 and TRBJ2-1, is DGGITQSPKYLFRKEGQNVTLSCEQNLNHDAMYWYRQDPGQGLRLIYYSQIVNDFQKGDIAEGYSVSREKKESFPLTVTSAQKNPTAFYLCASSLSGRWDEQFFGPGTRLTVL.

This chain connects TRBV9 to TRBJ2-7; D is perhaps TRBD2 (6 bases). The germline V gene encodes CDR1 SGDLS and CDR2 YYNGEE. Deletions cut 3 bases from V and 3 bases from J, with 10 bases between. CDR3 size: 13 residues. DNA of the CDR3: TGTGCCAGCAGCGCCGGAGGGAACTACGAGCAGTACTTC. Protein sequence: CASSAGGNYEQYF.

The gene calls are TRBV9 and TRBJ2-1, with 8 bases aligning to TRBD2. There are 16 residues in the CDR3. Per the germline V gene, CDR1 is SGDLS and CDR2 is YYNGEE. After removal of 4 bases from V and 3 bases from J, the junction contained 9 bases not matched to a gene. The CDR3 is CASSPRISGDYNEQFF. CDR3 sequence (DNA): TGTGCCAGCAGCCCCCGCATTAGCGGGGACTACAATGAGCAGTTCTTC.

The chain has TRBV28 and TRBJ1-5; tentative D call: TRBD1 (6 bases). From germline, CDR1 is MDHEN and CDR2 SYDVKM. The V gene lost 2 bases and the J gene lost 7 bases, with 15 bases spanning the gap. The CDR3 length is 15 residues. CDR3: CASSLGNRADQPQHF. The CDR3 nucleotides are TGTGCCAGCAGTTTAGGTAACAGGGCGGACCAGCCCCAGCATTTT. The complete variable domain, with remaining parts taken from reference TRBV28 and TRBJ1-5, reads DVKVTQSSRYLVKRTGEKVFLECVQDMDHENMFWYRQDPGLGLRLIYFSYDVKMKEKGDIPEGYSVSREKKERFSLILESASTNQTSMYLCASSLGNRADQPQHFGDGTRLSIL.

This chain links TRBV4-1 with TRBJ2-1, with 9 bases matching TRBD2. Trimming at V came to 0 bases and at J to 5 bases, leaving 2 bases not matched to a gene. This CDR3 is 15 amino acids long. The V gene's germline CDR1 is MGHRA and CDR2 YSYEKL. The CDR3 is CASSQDGTSHNEQFF. The DNA for the CDR3 is TGCGCCAGCAGCCAAGACGGGACTAGCCACAATGAGCAGTTCTTC.

V and J are TRBV10-3 and TRBJ1-2, with TRBD1 as a possible D gene (5 bases). V was trimmed by 5 bases and J by 4 bases, leaving 17 bases between them. The V gene's germline CDR1 is ENHRY and CDR2 SYGVKD. The CDR3 is 15 amino acids. The CDR3 sequence: CAISLGQGMVYGYTF. The CDR3, as DNA: TGTGCCATCAGTTTGGGGCAGGGCATGGTCTATGGCTACACCTTC.

The table lists this clone with many counts. The genes are TRBV19 and TRBJ1-5; 7 nucleotides align to TRBD1. The trim removed 7 bases at V and 0 bases at J, leaving 12 bases unmatched. In germline, CDR1 is LNHDA, CDR2 SQIVND (reference sequence). The length of the CDR3 is 17 residues. CDR3 DNA: TGTGCCAGTAAGTCCCGACAGGGTAACTTTAGCAATCAGCCCCAGCATTTT. Residues: CASKSRQGNFSNQPQHF.

CDR3 bases: TGTGCCAGCACCCCGGCCGGGGGGGCTAATGGCTACACCTTC. Amino acid sequence: CASTPAGGANGYTF. The chain couples TRBV6-5 to TRBJ1-2, with a tentative D call TRBD1 (6 bases). The CDR3 sequence is 14 residues long. V shed 7 bases and J shed 6 bases, with 18 bases lying between them. Germline V gene sequence: CDR1 MNHEY, CDR2 SVGAGI.

The chain uses TRBV20-1 and TRBJ2-3; D uncertain. The V end lost 3 bases, the J end lost 6 bases, and 19 bases lay between the germline ends. The CDR3 is made up of 15 amino acids. CDR1 is DFQATT and CDR2 is SNEGSKA in the germline V gene (reference sequence). The CDR3 loop is CSASPPAAVTDTQYF. For the CDR3, the DNA is TGCAGTGCTAGTCCCCCGGCCGCGGTAACTGATACGCAGTATTTT.

The J gene is TRBJ2-3, the V gene TRBV28; unclear D gene. V was cut by 2 bases and J by 2 bases, with 5 bases left in between. CDR3 size: 13 residues. Germline V gene data show CDR1 as MDHEN and CDR2 as SYDVKM. CDR3 sequence reads: CASSLDTTDTQYF. Written as DNA, the CDR3 is TGTGCCAGCAGTTTAGACACCACAGATACGCAGTATTTT.

The chain carries TRBV6-5 and TRBJ1-2, with TRBD1 matching 11 bases. Germline V gene data show CDR1 as MNHEY and CDR2 as SVGAGI. The CDR3 spans 16 residues. After removal of 1 base from V and 8 bases from J, the junction contained 9 bases not matched to a gene. The CDR3 DNA follows: TGTGCCAGCAGTTACTTGGGACAGGGGGTCGGTTGGGGCTACACCTTC. Protein sequence: CASSYLGQGVGWGYTF.

This clone was seen a single time. This chain links TRBV6-5 with TRBJ2-1; D is possibly TRBD2 (6 bases). This CDR3 has 14 amino acids. CDR1 and CDR2 (germline): MNHEY, SVGAGI. Trimming left V 5 bases short and J 8 bases short, with 16 bases between. The CDR3 DNA is TGTGCCAGCAGTCTCGGGGGTGGATCAGATGAGCAGTTCTTC. Its protein product is CASSLGGGSDEQFF.

The chain carries TRBV5-4 and TRBJ2-1; TRBD2 matches at 7 bases. CDR3 length equals 15 residues. V trimming: 4 bases; J trimming: 2 bases; junction bases outside the gene matches: 6. From germline, CDR1 is SGHNT and CDR2 YYREEE (reference sequence). CDR3 loop: CASSPEREAYNEQFF. The CDR3 region has the DNA TGTGCCAGCAGCCCCGAACGGGAGGCCTACAATGAGCAGTTCTTC.

This chain uses TRBV24-1 with TRBJ2-6, with a possible D match to TRBD1 (5 bases). V was shortened by 3 bases and J by 2 bases, with 10 bases between the two germline ends. This CDR3 has 16 residues. Germline V gene data show CDR1 as KGHDR and CDR2 as SFDVKD. Here the CDR3 reads CATSDPGNPGANVLTF. As DNA, the CDR3 is TGTGCCACCAGTGATCCAGGGAACCCTGGGGCCAACGTCCTGACTTTC.

J is TRBJ2-7 and V is TRBV18; D might be TRBD1 (5 bases). Germline V gene lookup returns CDR1 KGHSH and CDR2 LQKENI. The CDR3 is 13 amino acids. Trimming took off 3 bases at V and 7 bases at J, with 13 bases between the two ends. The CDR3 loop reads CASSPLPRGEQYV. The CDR3 nucleotides read TGTGCCAGCTCACCTCTTCCAAGGGGAGAGCAGTACGTC.

The V gene is TRBV2, the J gene TRBJ2-5, with 8 bases matching TRBD2. The germline gives CDR1 SNHLY, CDR2 FYNNEI. The V gene end was trimmed by 6 bases and the J gene end by 5 bases; junction bases not matched to a gene: 11. The CDR3 has 15 amino acids. CDR3 residues: CASRAGGGRMETQYF. CDR3 nucleotide sequence: TGTGCCAGCAGGGCGGGGGGAGGTCGAATGGAGACCCAGTACTTC. Full variable domain (rest looked up from reference TRBV2 and TRBJ2-5): EPEVTQTPSHQVTQMGQEVILRCVPISNHLYFYWYRQILGQKVEFLVSFYNNEISEKSEIFDDQFSVERPDGSNFTLKIRSTKLEDSAMYFCASRAGGGRMETQYFGPGTRLLVL.

This chain links TRBV5-1 with TRBJ1-1; D perhaps matches TRBD1 (5 bases). V was cut by 2 bases and J by 8 bases, with 10 bases left in between. The CDR3 length is 12 residues. CDR1 SGHRS and CDR2 YFSETQ come from the germline V gene. The CDR3, as DNA: TGCGCCAGCAGCTTAGACAGATCCGAAGCTTTCTTT. Its protein product is CASSLDRSEAFF.

The V call is TRBV12-3 or TRBV12-4, the J call TRBJ1-6, with TRBD1 matching over 7 bases. This CDR3 has 13 amino acids. V was pared by 5 bases and J by 7 bases, with 2 bases of the junction left unmatched. The CDR3, as DNA: TGTGCCAGCAGTCAGGGGGTAAATTCACCCCTCCACTTT. It specifies CASSQGVNSPLHF.

The CDR3 reads CASSRPTGNTEAFF. Written as DNA, the CDR3 is TGCGCCAGCAGCCGACCGACGGGGAACACTGAAGCTTTCTTT. This chain connects TRBV4-1 to TRBJ1-1; no firm D call. Trimming stripped 4 bases from V and 1 base from J, with 10 bases between. Germline V CDR1 and CDR2: MGHRA, YSYEKL. The CDR3 has 14 residues.

The gene calls are TRBV3-1 (or the pseudogene TRBV3-2) and TRBJ2-2; 8 bases are a match to TRBD2. The trim removed 4 bases at V and 4 bases at J, leaving 5 bases unmatched. The germline gives CDR1 LGHDT, CDR2 YNNKEL (reference sequence). This CDR3 spans 15 amino acids. The CDR3: CASSLSGRVTGELFF. The CDR3 nucleotides read TGTGCCAGCAGCCTAAGCGGGAGAGTCACCGGGGAGCTGTTTTTT.

This rearrangement joins TRBV3-1 (or the pseudogene TRBV3-2) to TRBJ1-1; D uncertain. CDR3 length: 15 amino acids. V lost 3 bases to trimming and J lost 6 bases, with 17 bases between them. Germline V gene lookup returns CDR1 LGHDT and CDR2 YNNKEL (reference sequence). Written as DNA, the CDR3 is TGTGCCAGCAGCCAGACGGGAGACTTGGTGGCTGAAGCTTTCTTT. This translates into CASSQTGDLVAEAFF.

The DNA for the CDR3 is TGTGCCAGCAGCCACGCGGGAATGCTCTACGAGCAGTACTTC. Translated: CASSHAGMLYEQYF. The rearrangement links TRBV4-2 to TRBJ2-7; a possible D gene is TRBD2 (6 bases). CDR1 is LGHNA and CDR2 is YNFKEQ in the germline V gene. This CDR3 has 14 residues. V was cut by 3 bases and J by 3 bases, with 12 bases left in between.

The chain links TRBV3-1 (or the pseudogene TRBV3-2) to TRBJ1-2; 7 nucleotides line up with TRBD1. CDR1 and CDR2 (germline): LGHDT, YNNKEL (reference sequence). This CDR3 comprises 15 residues. The junction had 5 bases not matched to a gene; V was cut back by 4 bases and J by 0 bases. The CDR3 sequence is CASSLRTGTNYGYTF. DNA of the CDR3: TGTGCCAGCAGCCTCCGGACAGGTACTAACTATGGCTACACCTTC.

The chain employs TRBV10-2 and TRBJ2-3; perhaps TRBD1 as D (5 bases). Germline CDR1 WSHSY, CDR2 SAAADI. Deletions cut 4 bases from V and 0 bases from J, with 11 bases between. This CDR3 is built from 15 residues. CDR3 sequence (DNA): TGCGCCAGCAGTGGTAGGGGTCTAAGCACAGATACGCAGTATTTT. Residues: CASSGRGLSTDTQYF.